This TCR beta chain was observed in a study of breast tumors, draining lymph nodes, adjacent tissues. CDR3 length: 17 residues. Per the germline V gene, CDR1 is MDHEN and CDR2 is SYDVKM. Trimming pared 3 bases from V and 5 bases from J, leaving 20 bases between. A single record per CDR3 protein comes from TCRdb applying MiXCR to the multiplex PCR reads. The sample yields approximately 210,000 distinct CDR3 sequences, 30% to 35% seen once. Samples came from axillary lymph nodes draining the breast cancer. The specimen sequenced was axillary lymph node tissue. The receptor's source is a female donor with breast cancer. Some clones in this sample may be carry-over from other donors' samples. The chain employs TRBV28 and TRBJ2-1; D might be TRBD2 (5 bases). The chain's CDR3 is CASSFPGRAVRHNEQFF. In nucleotides, the CDR3 is TGTGCCAGCAGTTTCCCGGGAAGGGCGGTTCGGCACAATGAGCAGTTCTTC.